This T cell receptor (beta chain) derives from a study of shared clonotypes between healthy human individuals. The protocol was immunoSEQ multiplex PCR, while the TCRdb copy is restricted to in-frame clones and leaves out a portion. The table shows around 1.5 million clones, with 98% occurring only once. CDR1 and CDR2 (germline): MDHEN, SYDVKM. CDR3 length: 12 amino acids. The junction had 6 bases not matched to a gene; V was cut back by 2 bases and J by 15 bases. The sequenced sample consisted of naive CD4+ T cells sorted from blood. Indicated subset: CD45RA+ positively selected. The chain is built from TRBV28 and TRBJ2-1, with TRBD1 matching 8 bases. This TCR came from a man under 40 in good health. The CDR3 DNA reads TGTGCCAGCAGTTTAGGGCAGGGGGCGTCGTTCTTC. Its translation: CASSLGQGASFF.